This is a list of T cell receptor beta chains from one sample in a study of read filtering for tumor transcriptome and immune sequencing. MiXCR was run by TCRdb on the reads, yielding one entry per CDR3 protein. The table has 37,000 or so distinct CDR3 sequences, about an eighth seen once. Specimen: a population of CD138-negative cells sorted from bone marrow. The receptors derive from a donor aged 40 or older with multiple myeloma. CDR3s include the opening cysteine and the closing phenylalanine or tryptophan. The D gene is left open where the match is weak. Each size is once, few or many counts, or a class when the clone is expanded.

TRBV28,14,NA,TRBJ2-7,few,TGTGCCAGCAGTTTTCGGCAGGGCTCCTACGAGCAGTACTTC,CASSFRQGSYEQYF
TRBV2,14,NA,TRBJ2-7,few,TGTGCCAGCTGTCCCCGTGGGTCCCACTACGAGCAGTACTTC,CASCPRGSHYEQYF
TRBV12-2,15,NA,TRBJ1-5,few,TGTGCAAGTTGCCCTCGATGCAGAGGGCTGCAGCCCCAGCATTTT,CASCPRCRGLQPQHF
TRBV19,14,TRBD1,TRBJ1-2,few,TGTGCCAGTAAAGCTCCGGGACAGAACTATGGCTACACCTTC,CASKAPGQNYGYTF
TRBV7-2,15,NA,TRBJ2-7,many,TGTGCCAGCAGCCCTCGACCGGGGGAAACCTACGAGCAGTACTTC,CASSPRPGETYEQYF
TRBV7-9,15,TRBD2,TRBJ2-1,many,TGTGCCAGCAGTATTAGCGGGATAAGTCGCTATGAGCAGTTCTTC,CASSISGISRYEQFF
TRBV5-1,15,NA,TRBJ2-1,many,TGCGCCAGCAGCTTGGCCCAAGCGGACTACAATGAGCAGTTCTTC,CASSLAQADYNEQFF
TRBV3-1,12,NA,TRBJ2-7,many,TGTGCCAGCAGCCAAGGGTCCTACGAGCAGTACTTC,CASSQGSYEQYF
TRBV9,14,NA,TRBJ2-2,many,TGTGCCAGCAGCCCAGGGACCGGCACCGGGGAGCTGTTTTTT,CASSPGTGTGELFF
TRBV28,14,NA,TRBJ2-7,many,TGTGCCAGCAGTTCCTCCGGCCATTCCTACGAGCAGTACTTC,CASSSSGHSYEQYF
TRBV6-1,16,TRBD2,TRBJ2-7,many,TGTGCCAGCAGTTACGCCGAGGTGCGGGAGGGCTACGAGCAGTACTTC,CASSYAEVREGYEQYF
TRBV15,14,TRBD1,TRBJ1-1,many,TGTGCCACCAATTCGGACAGGGGCAACACTGAAGCTTTCTTT,CATNSDRGNTEAFF
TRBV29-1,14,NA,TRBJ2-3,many,TGCAGCGTTGGGGTGTGGAGGGGCACAGATACGCAGTATTTT,CSVGVWRGTDTQYF
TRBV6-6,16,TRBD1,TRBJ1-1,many,TGTGCCAGCAGTTACCTGACAGGGGCCACGAACACTGAAGCTTTCTTT,CASSYLTGATNTEAFF
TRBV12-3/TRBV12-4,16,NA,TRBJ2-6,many,TGTGCCAGCAGCCCGGGCCATTCACGGGGGGCCAACGTCCTGACTTTC,CASSPGHSRGANVLTF
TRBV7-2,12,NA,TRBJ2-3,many,TGTGCCAGCAGCGCCACAGAAGATACGCAGTATTTT,CASSATEDTQYF